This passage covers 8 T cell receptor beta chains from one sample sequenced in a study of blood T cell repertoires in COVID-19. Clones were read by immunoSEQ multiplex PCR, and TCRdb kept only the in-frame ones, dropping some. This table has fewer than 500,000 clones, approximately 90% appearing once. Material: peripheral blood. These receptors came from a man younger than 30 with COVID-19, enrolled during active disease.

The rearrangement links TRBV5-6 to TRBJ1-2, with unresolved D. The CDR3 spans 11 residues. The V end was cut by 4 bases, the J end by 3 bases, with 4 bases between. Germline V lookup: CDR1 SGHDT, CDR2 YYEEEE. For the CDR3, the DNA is TGTGCCAGCAGCCTTTACTATGGCTACACCTTC. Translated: CASSLYYGYTF.

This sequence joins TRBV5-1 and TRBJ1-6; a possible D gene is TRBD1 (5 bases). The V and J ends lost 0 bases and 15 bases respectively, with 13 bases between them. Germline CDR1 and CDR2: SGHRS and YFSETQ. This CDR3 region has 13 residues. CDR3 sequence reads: CASSLGGQADLHF. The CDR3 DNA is TGCGCCAGCAGCTTGGGGGGCCAGGCGGACCTCCACTTT.

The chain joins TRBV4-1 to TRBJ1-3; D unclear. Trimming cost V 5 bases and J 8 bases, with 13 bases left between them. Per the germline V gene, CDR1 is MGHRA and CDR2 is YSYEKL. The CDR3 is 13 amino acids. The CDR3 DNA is TGCGCCAGCAGCTTAACCCCAGCGGACACCATATATTTT. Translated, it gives CASSLTPADTIYF.

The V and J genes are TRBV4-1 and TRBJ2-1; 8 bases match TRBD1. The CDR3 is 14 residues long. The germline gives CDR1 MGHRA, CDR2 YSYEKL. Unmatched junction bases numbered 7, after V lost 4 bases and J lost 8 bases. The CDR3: CASSLGQGVDEQFF. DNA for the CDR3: TGCGCCAGCAGCCTCGGACAGGGTGTGGATGAGCAGTTCTTC.

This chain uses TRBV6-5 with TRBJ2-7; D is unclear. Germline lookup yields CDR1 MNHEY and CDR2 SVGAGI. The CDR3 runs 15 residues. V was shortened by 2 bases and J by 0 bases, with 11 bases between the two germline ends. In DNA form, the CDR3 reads TGTGCCAGCAGTTACGAGGCCACCCTCTCCTACGAGCAGTACTTC. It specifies CASSYEATLSYEQYF.

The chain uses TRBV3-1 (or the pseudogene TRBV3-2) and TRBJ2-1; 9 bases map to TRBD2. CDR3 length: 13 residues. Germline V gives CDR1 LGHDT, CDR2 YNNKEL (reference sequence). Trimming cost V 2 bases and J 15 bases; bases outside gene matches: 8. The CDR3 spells CASSQQTSGPRFF. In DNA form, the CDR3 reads TGTGCCAGCAGCCAACAGACTAGCGGCCCGAGGTTCTTC.

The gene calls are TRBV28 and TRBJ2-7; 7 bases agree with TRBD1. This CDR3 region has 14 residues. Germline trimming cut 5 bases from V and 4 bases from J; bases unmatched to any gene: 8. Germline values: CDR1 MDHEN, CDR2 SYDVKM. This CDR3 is CASSPGTVFYEQYF. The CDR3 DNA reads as TGTGCCAGCAGTCCCGGGACAGTATTTTACGAGCAGTACTTC.

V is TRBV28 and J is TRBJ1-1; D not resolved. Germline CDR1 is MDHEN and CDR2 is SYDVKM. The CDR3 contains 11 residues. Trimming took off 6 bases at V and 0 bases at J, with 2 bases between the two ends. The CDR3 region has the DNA TGTGCCAGCAGCATGAACACTGAAGCTTTCTTT. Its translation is CASSMNTEAFF.